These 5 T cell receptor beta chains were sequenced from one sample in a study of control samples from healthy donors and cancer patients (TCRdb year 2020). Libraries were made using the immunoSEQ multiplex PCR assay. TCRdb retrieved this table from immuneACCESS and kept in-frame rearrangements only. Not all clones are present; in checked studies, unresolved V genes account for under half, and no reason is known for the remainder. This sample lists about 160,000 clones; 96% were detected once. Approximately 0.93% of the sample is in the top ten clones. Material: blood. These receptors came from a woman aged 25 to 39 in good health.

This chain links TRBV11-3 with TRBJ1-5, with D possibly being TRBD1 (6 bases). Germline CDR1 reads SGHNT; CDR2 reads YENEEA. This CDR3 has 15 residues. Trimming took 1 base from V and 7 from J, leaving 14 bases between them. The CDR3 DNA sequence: TGTGCCAGCAGCTTAGTCCAGGGGCCCCCACAGCCCCAGCATTTT. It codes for CASSLVQGPPQPQHF.

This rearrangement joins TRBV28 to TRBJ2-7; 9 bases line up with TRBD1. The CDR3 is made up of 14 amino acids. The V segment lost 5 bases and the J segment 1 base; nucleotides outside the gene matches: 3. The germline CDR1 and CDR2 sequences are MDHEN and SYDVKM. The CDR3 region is CASSPGTGSYEQYF. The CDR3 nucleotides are TGTGCCAGCAGTCCCGGGACAGGGTCCTACGAGCAGTACTTC. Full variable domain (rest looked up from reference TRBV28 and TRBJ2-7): DVKVTQSSRYLVKRTGEKVFLECVQDMDHENMFWYRQDPGLGLRLIYFSYDVKMKEKGDIPEGYSVSREKKERFSLILESASTNQTSMYLCASSPGTGSYEQYFGPGTRLTVT.

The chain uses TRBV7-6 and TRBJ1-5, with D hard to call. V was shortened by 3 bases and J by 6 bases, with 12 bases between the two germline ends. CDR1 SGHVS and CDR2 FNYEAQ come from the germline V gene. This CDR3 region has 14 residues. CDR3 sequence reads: CASSFTPGSQPQHF. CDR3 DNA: TGTGCCAGCAGCTTTACACCGGGAAGTCAGCCCCAGCATTTT.

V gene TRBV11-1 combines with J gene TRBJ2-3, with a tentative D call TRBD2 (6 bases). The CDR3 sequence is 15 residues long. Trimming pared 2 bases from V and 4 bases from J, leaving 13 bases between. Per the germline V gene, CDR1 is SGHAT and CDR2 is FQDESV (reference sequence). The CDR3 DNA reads TGTGCCAGCAGCTTACGGGGCGGGAACGCAGATACGCAGTATTTT. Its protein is CASSLRGGNADTQYF.

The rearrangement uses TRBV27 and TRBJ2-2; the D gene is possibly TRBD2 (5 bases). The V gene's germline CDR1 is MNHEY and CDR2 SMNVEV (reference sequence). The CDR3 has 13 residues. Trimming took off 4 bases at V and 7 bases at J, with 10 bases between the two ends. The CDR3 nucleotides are TGTGCCAGCAGTTGGGGAGCCAACGGGGAGCTGTTTTTT. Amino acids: CASSWGANGELFF.